This TCR beta chain was retrieved from a study of breast tumors, draining lymph nodes, adjacent tissues. Regarding the study as a whole: Data only fit, rather than demonstrated, lymph node origin of most tumor T cells. Tumor repertoires ranked between lymph nodes and nontumor tissue in diversity, with V and J gene preferences.

This clonotype has at least ten counts. As yet, its antigen is unknown. TCRdb fed the multiplex PCR reads into MiXCR, producing one record per CDR3 protein. Here the sample spans over 60,000 distinct CDR3 sequences, less than 75% being singletons. CDR3 length: 14 residues. Germline values: CDR1 SEHNR, CDR2 FQNEAQ (reference sequence). Trimming removed 7 bases at V and 0 bases at J, with 9 bases between. This receptor was obtained from a female donor with breast cancer. Some clones in this sample may be carry-over from other donors' samples. The chain joins TRBV7-9 to TRBJ2-2, with unresolved D. Sequencing used breast tumor tissue. The CDR3 region is CASTGRTNTGELFF. CDR3 nucleotide sequence: TGTGCCAGCACCGGACGGACGAACACCGGGGAGCTGTTTTTT. Full variable domain (rest looked up from reference TRBV7-9 and TRBJ2-2): DTGVSQNPRHKITKRGQNVTFRCDPISEHNRLYWYRQTLGQGPEFLTYFQNEAQLEKSRLLSDRFSAERPKGSFSTLEIQRTEQGDSAMYLCASTGRTNTGELFFGEGSRLTVL.